This is a list of T cell receptor beta chains from one sample in a study of Ad26.COV2.S vaccination and SARS-CoV-2 variants. This table comes from immunoSEQ multiplex PCR, and its TCRdb copy is limited to in-frame clones, with some not included. This sample has roughly 350,000 clones, with 85% to 90% found just once. The material was peripheral blood, obtained in a trial of Ad26.COV2.S vaccine versus placebo. The receptors originated from a person between 18 and 59 years old who received the Ad26.COV2.S COVID-19 vaccine or a placebo. CDR3s include the opening cysteine and the closing phenylalanine or tryptophan. Clone sizes are given selectively: once, few, many, or a class where the clone is expanded.

TRBJ2-2 | 13 | TRBV5-1 | NA | CASSLRGPGELFF
TRBJ1-5 | 11 | TRBV28 | NA | CASSTSRPQHF
TRBJ1-2 | 15 | TRBV15 | NA | CATSNRFQGSEGYTF
TRBJ1-2 | 14 | TRBV6-5 | NA | CASRADYLPRGYTF
TRBJ2-1 | 15 | TRBV2 | NA | CASTNVGTGGNEQFF
TRBJ2-1 | 14 | TRBV2 | NA | CASTLSSSVDEQFF
TRBJ1-6 | 16 | TRBV30 | NA | CAWSSRDGAYNSPLHF
TRBJ1-4 | 13 | TRBV6-5 | NA | CASRNRGNEKLFF
TRBJ1-6 | 11 | TRBV28 | few | CASRDASPLHF
TRBJ2-5 | 15 | TRBV18 | NA | CASSPLEGSKETQYF
TRBJ2-2 | 12 | TRBV2 | NA | CASRTGFGELFF
TRBJ1-3 | 14 | TRBV27 | NA | CASSLTGVGNTIYF
TRBJ2-4 | 12 | TRBV28 | NA | CASSLNKNIQYF
TRBJ1-3 | 14 | TRBV11-2 | NA | CASSLVGGGNTIYF
TRBJ2-1 | 13 | TRBV18 | NA | CASSTMTGREQFF
TRBJ1-5 | 15 | TRBV28 | NA | CASSFGLNSNQPQHF
TRBJ2-3 | 16 | TRBV7-9 | NA | CASSLGGGALTDTQYF
TRBJ2-7 | 16 | TRBV4-1 | NA | CASSQVLAGPLYEQYF
TRBJ2-1 | 15 | TRBV27 | NA | CASRWVADSYNEQFF
TRBJ2-7 | 14 | TRBV6-6 | NA | CASRSGRGLDEQYF
TRBJ2-5 | 15 | TRBV5-4 | NA | CASSSRTGPEETQYF
TRBJ1-5 | 15 | TRBV3-1/TRBV3-2 | NA | CASSQEWRVNQPQHF
TRBJ2-4 | 15 | TRBV4-1 | few | CASSPLQGTVRIQYF
TRBJ1-1 | 14 | TRBV28 | NA | CASSPRRENTEAFF
TRBJ2-5 | 13 | TRBV5-1 | NA | CASSLESYETQYF
TRBJ2-7 | 11 | TRBV20-1 | NA | CSAWTGVEQYF
TRBJ2-5 | 13 | TRBV15 | once | CATSNGQKETQYF
TRBJ1-1 | 13 | TRBV19 | NA | CASSGLMNTEAFF
TRBJ1-2 | 14 | TRBV28 | NA | CASSLTGAYYGYTF
TRBJ2-7 | 16 | TRBV11-2 | NA | CASSLLRQGSAYEQYF
TRBJ2-3 | 15 | TRBV27 | NA | CASSFVTGGRDTQYF
TRBJ2-3 | 16 | TRBV11-2 | few | CASSHTTSGITDTQYF
TRBJ2-3 | 11 | TRBV20-1 | NA | CSARLADTQYF
TRBJ2-2 | 15 | TRBV19 | NA | CASSTRASNTGELFF
TRBJ2-7 | 15 | TRBV6-1 | NA | CASSEATGGSYEQYF
TRBJ2-3 | 15 | TRBV9 | NA | CASSVASGSSDTQYF
TRBJ2-5 | 12 | TRBV20-1 | NA | CSASWAGETQYF
TRBJ2-1 | 14 | TRBV19 | NA | CASSPWDNYNEQFF
TRBJ2-2 | 14 | TRBV5-1 | NA | CASSLGQNTGELFF
TRBJ1-6 | 12 | TRBV6-1 | few | CASSEERSPLHF
TRBJ1-1 | 15 | TRBV11-2 | NA | CASSSQGAMNTEAFF
TRBJ2-2 | 16 | TRBV19 | NA | CASSIGLAGAGGELFF
TRBJ1-1 | 15 | TRBV18 | NA | CAGLSLGGRNTEAFF